A selection of T cell receptor beta chains follows, all from one sample in a study of human T cells and chemical hapten exposure. MiXCR, applied by TCRdb to the RACE reads, yields one record per CDR3 protein. The sample consists of about 350,000 distinct CDR3 sequences, 6% to 7% of them appearing once. The source was whole blood, collected in connection with sensitization to the hapten diphenylcyclopropenone (DPC). Receptors were obtained from a woman aged 18-30 years with alopecia areata. Some clones in this sample may be carry-over from other donors' samples. The CDR3 runs from the conserved cysteine through the conserved F or W. Fields, in order: V gene, D gene, J gene, clone size, CDR3 DNA, CDR3 protein. A D gene is named only where the DNA matches it firmly. The listing skips clone size in some rows; elsewhere it reads once, few, many or a size class.

V: TRBV7-2
D: NA
J: TRBJ2-3
size: NA
DNA: TGTGCCAGCAACCCCAGGAGACTTGGGCACGGAGATACGCAGTATTTT
CDR3: CASNPRRLGHGDTQYF

V: TRBV12-3/TRBV12-4
D: TRBD1
J: TRBJ1-6
size: many
DNA: TGTGCCAGCACCCGGCGGGACAGGGTTAATTCACCCCTCCACTTT
CDR3: CASTRRDRVNSPLHF

V: TRBV10-3
D: NA
J: TRBJ1-4
size: many
DNA: TGTGCCGCGGGGTCAGCCCTTAATGAAAAACTGTTTTTT
CDR3: CAAGSALNEKLFF

V: TRBV7-9
D: NA
J: TRBJ2-7
size: NA
DNA: TGTGCCAGCACCGACGACAGCTACGAGCAGTACTTC
CDR3: CASTDDSYEQYF

V: TRBV20-1
D: NA
J: TRBJ1-2
size: many
DNA: TGCAGTGCTAGAGAGGACGGGAACTATGGCTACACCTTC
CDR3: CSAREDGNYGYTF

V: TRBV24-1
D: TRBD1
J: TRBJ1-2
size: many
DNA: TGTGCCACCAGTGAGACAGGGACAGGGGGCTCCAGCTATGGCTACACCTTC
CDR3: CATSETGTGGSSYGYTF

V: TRBV27
D: NA
J: TRBJ1-2
size: many
DNA: TGTGCCAGCAGTTTAGAGGGGGGCCGTTTCCTCGGCGGCTATGGCTACACCTTC
CDR3: CASSLEGGRFLGGYGYTF

V: TRBV10-3
D: NA
J: TRBJ1-4
size: NA
DNA: TGTGCCATCAGTGGTGGGCGCGGAGGCGAAAAACTGTTTTTT
CDR3: CAISGGRGGEKLFF

V: TRBV7-2
D: NA
J: TRBJ2-3
size: many
DNA: TGTGCCAGCACCAGGGGTTTAAGCACAGATACGCAGTATTTT
CDR3: CASTRGLSTDTQYF

V: TRBV3-1
D: NA
J: TRBJ1-2
size: few
DNA: TGTGCCAGCAGCCGTAAAGACAGAAATTACTATGGCTACACCTTC
CDR3: CASSRKDRNYYGYTF

V: TRBV20-1
D: NA
J: TRBJ1-2
size: many
DNA: TGCAGTGCTAGTATGGAAACCAACTATGGCTACACCTTC
CDR3: CSASMETNYGYTF

V: TRBV6-2/TRBV6-3
D: TRBD2
J: TRBJ2-1
size: NA
DNA: TGTGCCAGCATTCGAGCGGGGGGCTTCAATGAGCAGTTCTTC
CDR3: CASIRAGGFNEQFF

V: TRBV6-6
D: NA
J: TRBJ1-6
size: NA
DNA: TGTGCCAGCAGTCCCCGGGACTTCTATAATTCACCCCTCCACTTT
CDR3: CASSPRDFYNSPLHF

V: TRBV10-3
D: TRBD1
J: TRBJ1-2
size: NA
DNA: TGTGCCATCGGACAGGGACCTAACTATGGCTACACCTTC
CDR3: CAIGQGPNYGYTF

V: TRBV5-1
D: TRBD1
J: TRBJ2-7
size: NA
DNA: TGCGCCAGCAGCCAGACAGGGTCCGCCGACGAGCAGTACTTC
CDR3: CASSQTGSADEQYF

V: TRBV4-3
D: NA
J: TRBJ1-4
size: few
DNA: TGCGCCAGCAGCCAAGCCCACACTTCGGGGGAAAAACTGTTTTTT
CDR3: CASSQAHTSGEKLFF

V: TRBV6-1
D: NA
J: TRBJ2-1
size: many
DNA: TGTGCCAGCAGTCCCTCCCTAGAAGTCAATGAGCAGTTCTTC
CDR3: CASSPSLEVNEQFF

V: TRBV12-3/TRBV12-4
D: TRBD1
J: TRBJ2-5
size: NA
DNA: TGTGCCAGCACCCCGGACAGGGGGGCAGAAGAGACCCAGTACTTC
CDR3: CASTPDRGAEETQYF

V: TRBV5-6
D: TRBD2
J: TRBJ2-1
size: few
DNA: TGTGCCAGCAGCTCGGGAGCGGGGGGCCCGGATGAGCAGTTCTTC
CDR3: CASSSGAGGPDEQFF

V: TRBV14
D: NA
J: TRBJ1-6
size: many
DNA: TGTGCCAGCCAGAGACAGGTCCATTCACCCCTCCACTTT
CDR3: CASQRQVHSPLHF

V: TRBV27
D: TRBD1
J: TRBJ1-1
size: many
DNA: TGTGCCAGCAGTTTCTCAGGACAGGGGAGAGGAACTGAAGCTTTCTTT
CDR3: CASSFSGQGRGTEAFF

V: TRBV11-2
D: TRBD1
J: TRBJ1-2
size: NA
DNA: TGTGCCAGCAGCCCGGACAGGGGGACTGGGGAGACCTTC
CDR3: CASSPDRGTGETF

V: TRBV3-1
D: TRBD1
J: TRBJ1-1
size: many
DNA: TGTGCCAGCAGCCAAACCAGACAGGGCCGACCCCCGGCTTTCTTT
CDR3: CASSQTRQGRPPAFF

V: TRBV12-3/TRBV12-4
D: NA
J: TRBJ1-3
size: few
DNA: TGTGCCAGCCGTGTGCCTTCAGGCTCTGGAAACACCATATATTTT
CDR3: CASRVPSGSGNTIYF

V: TRBV7-9
D: NA
J: TRBJ2-3
size: many
DNA: TGTGCCAGCAGCACCTCCTCCGTGGCGCAGTATTTT
CDR3: CASSTSSVAQYF

V: TRBV4-1
D: TRBD1
J: TRBJ2-1
size: many
DNA: TGCGCCAGCAGCCAAGCTTCCCTCGCAGGGGGATTTTATAATGAGCAGTTCTTC
CDR3: CASSQASLAGGFYNEQFF

V: TRBV5-1
D: NA
J: TRBJ2-5
size: few
DNA: TGCGCCAGCTATAAATATAACCAAATCCAAGAGACCCAGTACTTC
CDR3: CASYKYNQIQETQYF

V: TRBV20-1
D: NA
J: TRBJ2-2
size: NA
DNA: TGCAGTGCTAGCAATAGGGCTTCGACCGGGGAGCTGTTTTTT
CDR3: CSASNRASTGELFF

V: TRBV20-1
D: TRBD2
J: TRBJ2-2
size: many
DNA: TGCAGTGCCAGCGGCCTCAAGCGGACTAGCGATTCCTGGGAGCTGTTTTTT
CDR3: CSASGLKRTSDSWELFF

V: TRBV12-3/TRBV12-4
D: TRBD1
J: TRBJ1-5
size: NA
DNA: TGTGCCAGCAGTTCATTCAGGGGGCAGCCCCAGCATTTT
CDR3: CASSSFRGQPQHF

V: TRBV3-1
D: NA
J: TRBJ2-1
size: NA
DNA: TGTGCCAGCAGCCCTGCCGACGGGTTCTACAATGAGCAGTTCTTC
CDR3: CASSPADGFYNEQFF

V: TRBV6-2/TRBV6-3
D: NA
J: TRBJ1-5
size: NA
DNA: TGTGCCAGCAGTTACTCGACGGGGGGCCTTCAGCCCCAGCATTTT
CDR3: CASSYSTGGLQPQHF

V: TRBV6-5
D: NA
J: TRBJ1-5
size: few
DNA: TGTGCCAGCAGTTTTGGGGTTAAACAGCCCCAGCATTTT
CDR3: CASSFGVKQPQHF

V: TRBV12-5
D: NA
J: TRBJ1-3
size: many
DNA: TGTGCTAGTGGCCAGGGGATGGGAAACACCATATATTTT
CDR3: CASGQGMGNTIYF

V: TRBV12-3/TRBV12-4
D: NA
J: TRBJ1-6
size: many
DNA: TGTGCCAGCAGCCTAGGGTTTTTTATAGGTTCACCCCTCCACTTT
CDR3: CASSLGFFIGSPLHF

V: TRBV27
D: TRBD1
J: TRBJ1-6
size: many
DNA: TGTGCCAGCAGTGAGGGACAGCGAAACCTCTATAATTCACCCCTCCACTTT
CDR3: CASSEGQRNLYNSPLHF

V: TRBV5-1
D: TRBD1
J: TRBJ2-7
size: few
DNA: TGCGCCACTAGACCGGGACAGGGGGCCTACGAGCAGTACTTC
CDR3: CATRPGQGAYEQYF

V: TRBV7-9
D: NA
J: TRBJ1-2
size: few
DNA: TGTGCCAGCAGCCCCCGTAGTGGCCCTCTATATGGCTACACCTTC
CDR3: CASSPRSGPLYGYTF

V: TRBV2
D: TRBD1
J: TRBJ1-2
size: NA
DNA: TGTGCCAGCAGTGAAGCGCTACGGGACAGCAAGCCACCTAACTATGGCTACACCTTC
CDR3: CASSEALRDSKPPNYGYTF

V: TRBV29-1
D: NA
J: TRBJ2-7
size: NA
DNA: TGCAGCGTTGAAGATCCACAGGCGGGTCGGTTCGAGCAGTACTTC
CDR3: CSVEDPQAGRFEQYF

V: TRBV20-1
D: NA
J: TRBJ1-5
size: NA
DNA: TGCAGTGCCTACCGAACAGGGTTTAGCAATCAGCCCCAGCATTTT
CDR3: CSAYRTGFSNQPQHF

V: TRBV14
D: NA
J: TRBJ2-5
size: few
DNA: TGTGCCAGCAGTCACTCTAGTTACGAGACCCAGTACTTC
CDR3: CASSHSSYETQYF

V: TRBV12-3/TRBV12-4
D: NA
J: TRBJ2-2
size: NA
DNA: TGTGCCAGCAGTCCTAGGGGGACCCTCACCGGGGAGCTGTTTTTT
CDR3: CASSPRGTLTGELFF

V: TRBV7-6
D: TRBD2
J: TRBJ2-2
size: many
DNA: TGTGCCAGCAGCTTAGCGTCGGGACTACGGACCGGGGAGCTGTTTTTT
CDR3: CASSLASGLRTGELFF

V: TRBV7-2
D: NA
J: TRBJ2-1
size: few
DNA: TGTGCCAGCAGCCGCCAAGGTCAGTATGGTGAGCAGTTCTTC
CDR3: CASSRQGQYGEQFF

V: TRBV29-1
D: NA
J: TRBJ2-3
size: NA
DNA: TGCAGCGCACGCGATAGGGATTTCACAGATACGCAGTATTTT
CDR3: CSARDRDFTDTQYF

V: TRBV6-2/TRBV6-3
D: NA
J: TRBJ2-3
size: few
DNA: TGTGCCAGCAGTTCCCGCAACGGGGGTTTGACAGATACGCAGTATTTT
CDR3: CASSSRNGGLTDTQYF

V: TRBV7-2
D: NA
J: TRBJ2-1
size: many
DNA: TGTGCCAGCAGCCCCTCCCGCGGGGCCCTCTACAATGAGCAGTTCTTC
CDR3: CASSPSRGALYNEQFF

V: TRBV6-6
D: NA
J: TRBJ2-4
size: few
DNA: TGTGCCAGCAGTTACGTAGGCAGGGGCTTAGCCAAAAACATTCAGTACTTC
CDR3: CASSYVGRGLAKNIQYF

V: TRBV3-1
D: NA
J: TRBJ2-5
size: NA
DNA: TGTGCCAGCAGCCAAGGGTTTGGGCAAGAGACCCAGTACTTC
CDR3: CASSQGFGQETQYF

V: TRBV15
D: NA
J: TRBJ1-1
size: many
DNA: TGTGCCACCAGCGCCGGGGAGAACACTGAAGCTTTCTTT
CDR3: CATSAGENTEAFF

V: TRBV4-1
D: TRBD2
J: TRBJ2-5
size: NA
DNA: TGCGCCAGCAGCCAAGATAGCAGCGGGGGCCTACAAGAGACCCAGTACTTC
CDR3: CASSQDSSGGLQETQYF

V: TRBV12-3/TRBV12-4
D: NA
J: TRBJ1-1
size: few
DNA: TGTGCCAGCCAGGGAGGCGTTGAAGCTTTCTTT
CDR3: CASQGGVEAFF

V: TRBV14
D: NA
J: TRBJ1-5
size: NA
DNA: TGTGCCAGCAGCCAGGACAGCTATCAGCCCCAGCATTTT
CDR3: CASSQDSYQPQHF

V: TRBV5-1
D: NA
J: TRBJ2-3
size: NA
DNA: TGCGCCAGCAGCTTGGACCACGAGGGCACAGATACGCAGTATTTT
CDR3: CASSLDHEGTDTQYF